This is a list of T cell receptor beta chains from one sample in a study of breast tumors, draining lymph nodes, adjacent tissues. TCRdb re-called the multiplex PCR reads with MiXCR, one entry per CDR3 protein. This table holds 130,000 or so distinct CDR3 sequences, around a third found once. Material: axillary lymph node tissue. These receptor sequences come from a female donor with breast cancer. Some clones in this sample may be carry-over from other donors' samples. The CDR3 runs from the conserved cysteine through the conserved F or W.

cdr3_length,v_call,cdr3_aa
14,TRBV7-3,CASSLTGGDQPQHF
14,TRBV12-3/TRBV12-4,CASSGGTGGYEQYF
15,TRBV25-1,CASSNTLVFNEKLFF
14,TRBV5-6,CASSLYRGTGELFF
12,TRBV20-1,CSARQIGYGSTF
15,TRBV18,CASSQGLALQETQYF
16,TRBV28,CASSPQGMTASAEAFF
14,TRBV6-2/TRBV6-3,CASSHSTGQETQYF
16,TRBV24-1,CTTSDSGSSGASVPTF
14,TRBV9,CASSVGLYQETQYF
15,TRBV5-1,CASSLGGHSTYEQYF
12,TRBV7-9,CASSLDGQPQHF
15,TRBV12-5,CASGRGVSGANVLTF
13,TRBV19,CASRGQGIFGYTF
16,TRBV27,CASLGSSGGETDTQYF
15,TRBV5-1,CASSRDTKLHGTQYF
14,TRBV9,CASSDGQPGETQYF
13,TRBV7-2,CAGSLDGFYEQYF
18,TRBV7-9,CASSLADWQGEGNYGYTF
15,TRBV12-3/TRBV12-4,CASSLWGVKDNEQFF
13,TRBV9,CASSVVGGGEAFF
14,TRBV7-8,CASSLGTGEETQYF
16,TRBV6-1,CASSNRASSYNSPLHF
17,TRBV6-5,CASSYSRLSLAKNIQYF
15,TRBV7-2,CASSLNTRQGGEQFF
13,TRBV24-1,CATSDFSVSGYTF
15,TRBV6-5,CASSYPKGNYYEQYF
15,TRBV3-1,CACSQGTSGGGEQFF
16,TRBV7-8,CASSPKGGTGREKLFF
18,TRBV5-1,CASSHRDRGSAGANVLTF
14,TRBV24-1,CATSSGQRTDTQYF
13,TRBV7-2,CASSPAPGREQFF
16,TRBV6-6,CASSYSGTGVVDTQYF